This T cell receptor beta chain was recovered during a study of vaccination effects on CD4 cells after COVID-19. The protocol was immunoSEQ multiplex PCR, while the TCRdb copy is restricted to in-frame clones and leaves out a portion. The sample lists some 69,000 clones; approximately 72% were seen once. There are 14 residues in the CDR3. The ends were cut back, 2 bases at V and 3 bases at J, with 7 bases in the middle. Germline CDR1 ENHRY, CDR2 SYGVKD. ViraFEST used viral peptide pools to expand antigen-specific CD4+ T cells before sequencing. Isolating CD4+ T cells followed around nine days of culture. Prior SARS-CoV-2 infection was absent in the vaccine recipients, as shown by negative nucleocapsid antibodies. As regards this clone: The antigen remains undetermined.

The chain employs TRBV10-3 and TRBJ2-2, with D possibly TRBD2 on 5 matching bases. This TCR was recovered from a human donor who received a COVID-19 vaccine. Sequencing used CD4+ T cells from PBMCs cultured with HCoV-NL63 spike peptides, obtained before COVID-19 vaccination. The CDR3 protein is CAISERGDTGELFF. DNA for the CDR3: TGTGCCATCAGTGAGCGGGGAGACACCGGGGAGCTGTTTTTT.